This TCR beta chain appears in the sequencing data of a study of cytomegalovirus exposure and HLA in healthy donors. Regarding the study as a whole: Analyses of presence/absence relied on an assumption of roughly uniform sequencing depth across donors.

Comments on this clone: Its target is not known.

This PCR relied on a set of 60 Vbeta primers and 13 Jbeta primers. This table comes from immunoSEQ multiplex PCR, and its TCRdb copy is limited to in-frame clones, with some not included. In the table there are a few hundred thousand clones, 77% of which are singletons. Sequenced material: PBMCs. The sequence was obtained from a woman aged 55-70 years in good health and CMV-seropositive.

The CDR3 sequence: CASTTPRGSEKLFF. DNA for the CDR3: TGTGCCAGCACTACACCTCGAGGCTCTGAAAAACTGTTTTTT. The chain recombines TRBV6-1 with TRBJ1-4; D remains unclear. This CDR3 has 14 amino acids. Germline V lookup: CDR1 MNHNS, CDR2 SASEGT. Between the trimmed V and J ends, which lost 7 bases and 7 bases, there was a span of 16 bases.